The clone carrying this TCR beta chain has a single count. The sample is drawn from a study of blood T cell repertoires in COVID-19. Study background: The origin of the acute and convalescent COVID-19 samples was the United States, Italy and Spain. From T cells, B-cell-depleted T cells, or PBMCs came the material, which was cDNA or gDNA.

Per the authors' pipeline: Researchers report that nucleated cell counts were estimated from reference gene primer amplification. Only in-frame clones appear in the TCRdb table, and some are missing; sequencing was by immunoSEQ multiplex PCR. That table furnishes V, J and clone size, whereas the DNA furnished D and trimming. Seen here are around 100,000 clones, about 86% observed once, and the top ten hold 2.5% to 4%. The sample comprised peripheral blood. The TCR sequence derives from a woman of 80 years or more with active or convalescent COVID-19.

The CDR3 region has the DNA TGCGCCAGCAGCCAAAACCCGGGAGACTACGAGCAGTACTTC. It codes for CASSQNPGDYEQYF. The V call is TRBV4-1, the J call TRBJ2-7, with D possibly TRBD2 on 6 matching bases. This CDR3 has 14 residues. Germline V lookup: CDR1 MGHRA, CDR2 YSYEKL. Between the trimmed V and J ends, which lost 2 bases and 3 bases, there was a span of 11 bases.